Listed here are 26 T cell receptor beta chains from one sample, sequenced in a study of shared clonotypes between healthy human individuals. The assay was immunoSEQ multiplex PCR, and TCRdb's table has in-frame clones only and misses some. The sample yields about 2.4 million clones, approximately 93% seen once. Specimen: naive CD4+ T cells from PBMCs. Subset specified: CD45RA+ positively selected. The receptor set was obtained from a young man in good health. Some clones in this sample may be carry-over from other donors' samples.

Comments on this clone: The same CDR3 arises from other DNA sequences in this sample as well. The chain combines TRBV7-3 with TRBJ2-3, with TRBD2 matching over 8 bases. Trimming removed 5 bases from V and 3 bases from J; junction bases left unmatched: 4. The germline CDR1 and CDR2 sequences are SGHTA and FQGTGA. CDR3 length equals 14 residues. CDR3 coding DNA: TGTGCCAGCAGCCCGGGACTAGAAACAGATACGCAGTATTTT. Translated: CASSPGLETDTQYF.

The chain recombines TRBV5-1 with TRBJ2-2; possibly TRBD2 for D (5 bases). The V end lost 3 bases, the J end lost 4 bases, and 13 bases lay between the germline ends. CDR1 SGHRS and CDR2 YFSETQ come from the germline V gene. This CDR3 has 15 amino acids. This chain's CDR3 is CASSSDLAITGELFF. Written as DNA, the CDR3 is TGCGCCAGCAGCTCCGACCTAGCAATCACCGGGGAGCTGTTTTTT.

The rearrangement links TRBV19 to TRBJ2-4; 14 bases match TRBD2. CDR1 and CDR2 (germline): LNHDA, SQIVND (reference sequence). The CDR3 loop spans 17 amino acids. The ends lost 5 bases at V and 0 bases at J; junction bases unmatched: 3. CDR3 sequence reads: CASSAGLAGGAKNIQYF. The CDR3 DNA follows: TGTGCCAGTAGTGCAGGACTAGCGGGGGGAGCCAAAAACATTCAGTACTTC.

The chain is built from TRBV18 and TRBJ2-1, with D possibly being TRBD2 (6 bases). The germline gives CDR1 KGHSH, CDR2 LQKENI. The germline V and J ends were trimmed by 6 bases and 4 bases, with 16 bases remaining between them. The CDR3 covers 15 residues. The CDR3 loop reads CASSVGLTIYNEQFF. CDR3 nucleotide sequence: TGTGCCAGCTCGGTGGGACTTACCATTTACAATGAGCAGTTCTTC.

This clone was seen just once. This CDR3 is also generated by other DNA sequences in the sample. The rearrangement joins TRBV7-9 to TRBJ2-7; D not resolved. The CDR3 consists of 12 residues. Germline V gene lookup returns CDR1 SEHNR and CDR2 FQNEAQ (reference sequence). Trimming removed 6 bases from V and 4 bases from J, with 10 bases in between. For the CDR3, the DNA is TGTGCCAGCAGTCCCCTGTCGTACGAGCAGTACTTC. This encodes CASSPLSYEQYF. Full variable domain (outside the CDR3, taken from reference TRBV7-9 and TRBJ2-7): DTGVSQNPRHKITKRGQNVTFRCDPISEHNRLYWYRQTLGQGPEFLTYFQNEAQLEKSRLLSDRFSAERPKGSFSTLEIQRTEQGDSAMYLCASSPLSYEQYFGPGTRLTVT.

The chain joins TRBV10-3 to TRBJ2-3; D gene uncertain. CDR1 ENHRY and CDR2 SYGVKD come from the germline V gene. CDR3 length: 16 residues. Trimming removed 0 bases from V and 1 base from J, with 11 bases in between. The CDR3 DNA sequence: TGTGCCATCAGTGAGTCGAACACCGGACGCACAGATACGCAGTATTTT. Its translation is CAISESNTGRTDTQYF.

CDR3 DNA sequence: TGTGCCAGCAGCCCCGAGGGGGGCGGGAGTCGGTACGAGCAGTACTTC. The encoded protein is CASSPEGGGSRYEQYF. The chain is built from TRBV5-4 and TRBJ2-7, with D tentatively TRBD2 (7 bases). Germline lookup yields CDR1 SGHNT and CDR2 YYREEE (reference sequence). The CDR3 runs to 16 residues. V gave up 4 bases and J gave up 4 bases, with 21 bases separating them.

A word on this clone: The same CDR3 is also encoded by other DNA sequences in this sample. The chain uses TRBV5-1 and TRBJ1-1, with TRBD1 identical over 7 bases. There are 14 residues in the CDR3. Germline V gene sequence: CDR1 SGHRS, CDR2 YFSETQ. J lost 5 bases, V lost 0 bases, and 4 bases had no gene match. The CDR3 loop reads CASSLEGAGTEAFF. CDR3 in DNA: TGCGCCAGCAGCTTGGAGGGGGCGGGTACTGAAGCTTTCTTT.

This chain joins TRBV27 and TRBJ2-5, with 13 positions matching TRBD2. The CDR3 runs to 16 residues. Unmatched junction bases numbered 7, after V lost 4 bases and J lost 5 bases. CDR1 and CDR2 from the germline V gene are MNHEY and SMNVEV (reference sequence). CDR3 loop: CASSSRTSGSLETQYF. CDR3 bases: TGTGCCAGCAGTTCGCGGACTAGCGGGAGCCTGGAGACCCAGTACTTC.

The rearrangement joins TRBV18 to TRBJ1-1; D ambiguous. V lost 5 bases and J 0 bases, leaving 10 bases between the germline ends. Germline-derived CDR1 and CDR2 are KGHSH and LQKENI. This CDR3 has 14 amino acids. This CDR3 is CASSSDGMNTEAFF. The CDR3, as DNA: TGTGCCAGCTCATCGGACGGAATGAACACTGAAGCTTTCTTT.

The V gene is TRBV28, the J gene TRBJ2-6, with D uncertain. CDR1 is MDHEN, CDR2 SYDVKM, per germline. V gave up 5 bases and J gave up 4 bases, with 9 bases separating them. The CDR3 runs 14 residues. CDR3 residues: CASSPRAGANVLTF. The CDR3 DNA sequence: TGTGCCAGCAGTCCCCGGGCCGGGGCCAACGTCCTGACTTTC.

This chain connects TRBV6-5 to TRBJ2-7, with 10 bases that match TRBD1. J lost 6 bases, V lost 2 bases, and 1 base had no gene match. Germline-derived CDR1 and CDR2 are MNHEY and SVGAGI. This CDR3 is 13 amino acids long. CDR3 coding DNA: TGTGCCAGCAGTTACCGGACAGGGGGCGAGCAGTACTTC. It codes for CASSYRTGGEQYF.

This clone was recorded only once. The chain is built from TRBV27 and TRBJ2-5, with a tentative D call TRBD1 (6 bases). Trimming left V 6 bases short and J 5 bases short, with 13 bases between. CDR1 is MNHEY and CDR2 is SMNVEV in the germline V gene (reference sequence). The CDR3 has 13 amino acids. The CDR3 loop is CASRYRVGETQYF. CDR3 sequence (DNA): TGTGCCAGCAGATACAGGGTAGGGGAGACCCAGTACTTC.

As to this clone: This same CDR3 is encoded by further DNA sequences in the sample. This sequence joins TRBV7-3 and TRBJ2-3; the match to TRBD2 covers 7 bases. This CDR3 has 14 residues. Germline values: CDR1 SGHTA, CDR2 FQGTGA. The junction had 3 bases not matched to a gene; V was cut back by 6 bases and J by 0 bases. The CDR3 DNA follows: TGTGCCAGCAGTTTTAGCGGGAGCACAGATACGCAGTATTTT. Translated: CASSFSGSTDTQYF.

Worth noting for this clone: Within the sample, other DNA sequences also encode this same CDR3. The gene calls are TRBV28 and TRBJ1-5; 8 bases align to TRBD1. V was pared by 6 bases and J by 7 bases, with 2 bases of the junction left unmatched. CDR1 is MDHEN, CDR2 SYDVKM, per germline. The CDR3 runs to 12 residues. The CDR3 DNA follows: TGTGCCAGCAGACCAGGGGGCCAGCCCCAGCATTTT. This encodes CASRPGGQPQHF.

This CDR3 is CAWSVAVNGYTF. DNA of the CDR3: TGTGCCTGGAGTGTGGCAGTCAATGGCTACACCTTC. The chain employs TRBV30 and TRBJ1-2; D unclear. V lost 0 bases and J 6 bases, leaving 8 bases between the germline ends. CDR1 is GTSNPN and CDR2 is SVGIG in the germline V gene (reference sequence). This CDR3 has 12 amino acids.

This clone was observed once. V gene TRBV29-1 combines with J gene TRBJ2-2; D is unresolved. The V end was cut by 7 bases, the J end by 2 bases, with 8 bases between. CDR3 length: 12 amino acids. Germline V lookup: CDR1 SQVTM, CDR2 ANQGSEA. The DNA of the CDR3 is TGCAGCGCCGGACCCAACACCGGGGAGCTGTTTTTT. As protein: CSAGPNTGELFF.

The chain carries TRBV29-1 and TRBJ2-7; the D gene is possibly TRBD2 (6 bases). The V gene lost 0 bases and the J gene lost 6 bases, with 9 bases spanning the gap. The CDR3 extends over 12 amino acids. Germline CDR1 and CDR2: SQVTM and ANQGSEA. CDR3 in amino acids: CSVEEGLSEQYF. The CDR3 DNA sequence: TGCAGCGTTGAAGAAGGACTATCCGAGCAGTACTTC.

V and J are TRBV6-5 and TRBJ1-1; 7 bases line up with TRBD1. V shed 4 bases, J shed 0 bases, and the junction held 5 bases outside the gene matches. This CDR3 is built from 15 residues. Germline V lookup: CDR1 MNHEY, CDR2 SVGAGI. The CDR3 nucleotides are TGTGCCAGCAGTTGGCAGGACAGGATGAACACTGAAGCTTTCTTT. Protein sequence: CASSWQDRMNTEAFF.

V is TRBV7-3 and J is TRBJ2-2; a weak D match, TRBD1 (5 bases). The CDR3 spans 12 residues. In germline, CDR1 is SGHTA, CDR2 FQGTGA. Between the trimmed V and J ends, which lost 8 bases and 6 bases, there was a span of 10 bases. CDR3 sequence reads: CASGAGPGELFF. As DNA, the CDR3 is TGTGCCAGCGGCGCAGGGCCCGGGGAGCTGTTTTTT.

The CDR3 nucleotides are TGCGCCAGCAGTCAGACTAGCGGAGCCTACAATGAGCAGTTCTTC. Its protein product is CASSQTSGAYNEQFF. This rearrangement joins TRBV5-1 to TRBJ2-1; TRBD2 matches 9 bases. Trimming removed 5 bases from V and 2 bases from J; junction bases left unmatched: 5. The CDR3 has 15 amino acids. Germline V lookup: CDR1 SGHRS, CDR2 YFSETQ.

The rearrangement links TRBV18 to TRBJ1-3; weak D call: TRBD1 (6 bases). Germline V gene lookup returns CDR1 KGHSH and CDR2 LQKENI. This CDR3 spans 16 amino acids. With 4 bases removed from V and 1 base from J, the gap between germline ends came to 14 bases. The DNA for the CDR3 is TGTGCCAGCTCACTAACAGGACAGTATTCTGGAAACACCATATATTTT. It specifies CASSLTGQYSGNTIYF.

The chain employs TRBV7-9 and TRBJ1-4; 8 bases map to TRBD1. The V and J ends lost 5 bases and 6 bases, in that order; junction bases with no gene match: 11. CDR3 size: 16 residues. From germline, CDR1 is SEHNR and CDR2 FQNEAQ (reference sequence). The CDR3 loop reads CASSKRQGQRDEKLFF. The DNA for the CDR3 is TGTGCCAGCAGCAAGAGACAGGGGCAGAGAGATGAAAAACTGTTTTTT. Full variable domain (rest looked up from reference TRBV7-9 and TRBJ1-4): DTGVSQNPRHKITKRGQNVTFRCDPISEHNRLYWYRQTLGQGPEFLTYFQNEAQLEKSRLLSDRFSAERPKGSFSTLEIQRTEQGDSAMYLCASSKRQGQRDEKLFFGSGTQLSVL.

The chain uses TRBV4-2 and TRBJ2-1; D perhaps matches TRBD2 (6 bases). Germline CDR1 LGHNA, CDR2 YNFKEQ. The V gene lost 4 bases and the J gene lost 3 bases, with 19 bases spanning the gap. This CDR3 region has 17 residues. CDR3 nucleotide sequence: TGTGCCAGCAGCCCCCCGGGACTCCCGGGGGTCTACAATGAGCAGTTCTTC. This sequence encodes CASSPPGLPGVYNEQFF.

The CDR3 protein is CASSYPSGTYEQYF. CDR3 nucleotide sequence: TGCGCCAGCAGCTATCCTAGCGGAACCTACGAGCAGTACTTC. The chain has TRBV5-1 and TRBJ2-7, with 7 bases fitting TRBD2. The junction had 5 bases not matched to a gene; V was cut back by 3 bases and J by 2 bases. This CDR3 has 14 amino acids. Looked up from germline, CDR1 is SGHRS and CDR2 is YFSETQ.

The chain carries TRBV30 and TRBJ2-1, with 8 bases fitting TRBD2. CDR3 size: 14 residues. Germline-derived CDR1 and CDR2 are GTSNPN and SVGIG (reference sequence). V lost 6 bases, J lost 2 bases, and 6 bases stayed unmatched. The CDR3 nucleotides are TGTGCCTGCCTCCGGCGGGAGGCCTACAATGAGCAGTTCTTC. The encoded protein is CACLRREAYNEQFF.